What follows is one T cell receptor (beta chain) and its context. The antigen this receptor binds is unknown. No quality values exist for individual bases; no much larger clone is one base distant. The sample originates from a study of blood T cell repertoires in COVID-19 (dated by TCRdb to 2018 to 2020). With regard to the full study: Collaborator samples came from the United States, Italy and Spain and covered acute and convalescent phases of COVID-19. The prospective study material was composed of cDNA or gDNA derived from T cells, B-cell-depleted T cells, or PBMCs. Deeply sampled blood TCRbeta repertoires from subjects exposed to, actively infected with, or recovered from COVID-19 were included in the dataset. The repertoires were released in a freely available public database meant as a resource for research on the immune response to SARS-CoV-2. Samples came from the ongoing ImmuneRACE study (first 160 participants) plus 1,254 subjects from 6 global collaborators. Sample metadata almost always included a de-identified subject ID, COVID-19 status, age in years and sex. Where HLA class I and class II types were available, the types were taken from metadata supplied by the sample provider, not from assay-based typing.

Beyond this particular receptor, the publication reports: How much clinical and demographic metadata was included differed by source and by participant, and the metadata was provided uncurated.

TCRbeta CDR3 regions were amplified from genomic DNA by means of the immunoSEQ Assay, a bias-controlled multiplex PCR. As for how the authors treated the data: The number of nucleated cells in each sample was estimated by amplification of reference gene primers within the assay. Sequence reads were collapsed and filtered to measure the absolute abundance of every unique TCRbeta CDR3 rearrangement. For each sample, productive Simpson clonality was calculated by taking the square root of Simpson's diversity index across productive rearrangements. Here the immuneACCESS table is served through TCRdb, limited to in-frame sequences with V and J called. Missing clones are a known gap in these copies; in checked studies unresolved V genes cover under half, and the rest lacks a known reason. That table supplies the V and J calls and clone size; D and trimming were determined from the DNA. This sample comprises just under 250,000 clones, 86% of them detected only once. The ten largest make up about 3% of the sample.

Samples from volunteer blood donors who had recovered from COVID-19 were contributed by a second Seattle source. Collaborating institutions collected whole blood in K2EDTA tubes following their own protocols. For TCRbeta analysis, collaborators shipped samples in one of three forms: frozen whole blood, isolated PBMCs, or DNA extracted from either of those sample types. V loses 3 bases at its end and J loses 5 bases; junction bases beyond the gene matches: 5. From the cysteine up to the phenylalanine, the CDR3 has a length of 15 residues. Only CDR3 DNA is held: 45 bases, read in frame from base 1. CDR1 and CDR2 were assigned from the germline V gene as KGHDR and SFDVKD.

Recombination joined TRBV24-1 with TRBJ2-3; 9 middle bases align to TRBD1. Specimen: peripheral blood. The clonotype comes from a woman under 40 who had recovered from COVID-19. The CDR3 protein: CATSDSDRGGDTQYF. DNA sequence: TGTGCCACCAGTGATAGTGACAGGGGGGGAGATACGCAGTATTTT.